This T cell receptor (beta chain) was documented in a study of T cells in tuberculosis. The data were produced by immunoSEQ multiplex PCR, yet TCRdb's version contains in-frame clones alone and is incomplete. Altogether about 30,000 clones are present, about 92% being singletons, with the ten largest covering more than 4%. The CDR3 runs 14 residues. Per the germline V gene, CDR1 is SGHTA and CDR2 is FQGTGA. V was trimmed by 5 bases and J by 0 bases, leaving 10 bases between them. Tuberculin skin test and IGRA determined adolescents' latent tuberculosis status at entry. The chain has TRBV7-3 and TRBJ1-1, with D possibly being TRBD1 (5 bases). The sequenced sample was PBMCs. This clonotype was sampled from a donor under 30 with latent tuberculosis or without tuberculosis infection. The CDR3 coding sequence is TGTGCCAGCAGCCAGGGACTGTTGAACACTGAAGCTTTCTTT. Protein product: CASSQGLLNTEAFF. The whole variable domain, filled in from reference TRBV7-3 and TRBJ1-1, reads GAGVSQTPSNKVTEKGKYVELRCDPISGHTALYWYRQSLGQGPEFLIYFQGTGAADDSGLPNDRFFAVRPEGSVSTLKIQRTERGDSAVYLCASSQGLLNTEAFFGQGTRLTVV.